This record covers a single TCR beta chain. Its target is unknown. Other DNA sequences in this specimen translate into the identical CDR3. These data belong to a study of cytomegalovirus exposure and HLA in healthy donors. Study-wide results and limits: The sole available immune exposure information was CMV serostatus.

Likely unrecorded immune exposures existed in these nominally healthy donors. PCR amplification relied on 60 Vbeta primers (plus 13 Jbeta primers). Libraries were prepared by immunoSEQ multiplex PCR; TCRdb keeps only in-frame clonotypes and omits some of them. The table records some 140,000 clones, 60% to 80% of them present only once. Germline V gene lookup returns CDR1 SGHTA and CDR2 FQGNSA. The germline V and J ends were trimmed by 5 bases and 4 bases, with 18 bases remaining between them. There are 15 residues in the CDR3. This rearrangement joins TRBV7-2 to TRBJ2-7; D might be TRBD1 (6 bases). The sample comprised PBMCs. The source of this sequence is a man aged 25-40 years in good health and CMV-seronegative. The CDR3 sequence is CASSHVGQLIYEQYF. For the CDR3, the DNA is TGTGCCAGCAGCCATGTGGGACAACTAATTTACGAGCAGTACTTC.